The 15 T cell receptor beta chains listed next were all sequenced from one sample in a study of graft-versus-host responses after intestinal transplantation. Method: immunoSEQ multiplex PCR; TCRdb's copy keeps in-frame clones and lacks some. The sample includes 62,000 or so clones, 85% to 95% of them seen just once. Their recognized antigens are unknown. The sequences come from unstimulated CD8+ T cells sorted from spleen or lymph node cells, collected before transplant. The receptor set was obtained from a human donor who was the organ donor for an intestinal transplant.

The chain joins TRBV10-2 to TRBJ2-3; D possibly corresponds to TRBD1 (6 bases). Looked up from germline, CDR1 is WSHSY and CDR2 is SAAADI. V lost 4 bases and J 4 bases, leaving 9 bases between the germline ends. The CDR3 totals 13 residues. The CDR3: CASSGTGPDTQYF. The CDR3, as DNA: TGCGCCAGCAGTGGAACAGGGCCAGATACGCAGTATTTT.

This chain uses TRBV5-6 with TRBJ1-3, with unresolved D. Germline lookup yields CDR1 SGHDT and CDR2 YYEEEE. CDR3 length: 14 amino acids. Trimming left V 4 bases short and J 1 base short, with 9 bases between. CDR3 DNA sequence: TGTGCCAGCAGCGCCCGGTGGTCTGGAAACACCATATATTTT. Residues: CASSARWSGNTIYF.

V is TRBV4-2 and J is TRBJ2-3; D unclear. V was pared by 0 bases and J by 0 bases, with 7 bases between. CDR3 length: 15 amino acids. CDR1 and CDR2 (germline): LGHNA, YNFKEQ. The CDR3 nucleotides read TGTGCCAGCAGCCAAGACTCGGTGAGCACAGATACGCAGTATTTT. Its protein is CASSQDSVSTDTQYF.

This clone has a single count. The gene calls are TRBV6-1 and TRBJ1-1; 7 bases agree with TRBD1. The CDR3 is 15 amino acids. J gave up 0 bases and V 3 bases, and 4 bases lay outside the gene matches. The germline V gene has CDR1 MNHNS and CDR2 SASEGT. The CDR3 is CASSETGRMNTEAFF. The CDR3 region has the DNA TGTGCCAGCAGTGAGACAGGGCGCATGAACACTGAAGCTTTCTTT.

This rearrangement joins TRBV9 to TRBJ1-3; TRBD1 is a possible D gene (5 bases). Germline V gene lookup returns CDR1 SGDLS and CDR2 YYNGEE. Between the trimmed V and J ends, which lost 2 bases and 4 bases, there was a span of 7 bases. The length of the CDR3 is 13 residues. The CDR3 DNA follows: TGTGCCAGCAGCGTGACAGCGGGAAACACCATATATTTT. The encoded protein is CASSVTAGNTIYF.

In this sample, this clone turned up once. The chain recombines TRBV5-1 with TRBJ2-7; 9 bases are a match to TRBD1. Germline CDR1 SGHRS, CDR2 YFSETQ. The CDR3 sequence is 14 residues long. Trimming cost V 2 bases and J 5 bases; bases outside gene matches: 5. This CDR3 is CASSLDRGKNEQYF. CDR3 bases: TGCGCCAGCAGCTTAGACAGGGGGAAGAACGAGCAGTACTTC. The whole variable domain, remainder taken from reference TRBV5-1 and TRBJ2-7, is KAGVTQTPRYLIKTRGQQVTLSCSPISGHRSVSWYQQTPGQGLQFLFEYFSETQRNKGNFPGRFSGRQFSNSRSEMNVSTLELGDSALYLCASSLDRGKNEQYFGPGTRLTVT.

V and J are TRBV27 and TRBJ2-7; TRBD2 matches at 8 bases. Germline CDR1 and CDR2: MNHEY and SMNVEV (reference sequence). There are 14 residues in the CDR3. V lost 6 bases, J lost 6 bases, and 10 bases stayed unmatched. The CDR3 DNA reads TGTGCCAGCAGCTCGGGACTAGAATATCTCGAGCAGTACTTC. Translated, it gives CASSSGLEYLEQYF.

This chain links TRBV11-2 with TRBJ2-3; TRBD2 might be the D (6 bases). This CDR3 is 16 amino acids long. The germline CDR1 and CDR2 sequences are SGHAT and FQNNGV. Trimming shortened V by 6 bases and J by 1 base, and 17 bases separated the two germline ends. The CDR3 bases are TGTGCCAGCAGGCTCCCGACTAGTTCGGGCACAGATACGCAGTATTTT. Its protein is CASRLPTSSGTDTQYF.

The chain carries TRBV7-6 and TRBJ2-3; TRBD1 matches at 9 bases. The germline V gene encodes CDR1 SGHVS and CDR2 FNYEAQ. J gave up 6 bases and V 1 base, and 5 bases lay outside the gene matches. The CDR3 is 15 residues long. The CDR3, as DNA: TGTGCCAGCAGCTTAGAACAGGGGGCGCAGGATACGCAGTATTTT. Translated: CASSLEQGAQDTQYF.

This chain connects TRBV7-8 to TRBJ2-7; 7 nucleotides agree with TRBD1. The trim removed 1 base at V and 1 base at J, leaving 7 bases unmatched. Germline V gene data show CDR1 as SGHVS and CDR2 as FQNEAQ. The CDR3 is 16 residues long. DNA of the CDR3: TGTGCCAGCAGCTTAGAATGGGACAGCCCTTCCTACGAGCAGTACTTC. Translation gives CASSLEWDSPSYEQYF.

CDR3 sequence: CASSQWTSGQETQYF. The CDR3, as DNA: TGTGCCAGCAGCCAATGGACTAGCGGCCAAGAGACCCAGTACTTC. V usage is TRBV2 and J usage is TRBJ2-5, with 10 bases that match TRBD2. With 6 bases clipped from V and 1 base from J, the junction kept 5 bases outside the gene matches. The CDR3 is 15 amino acids. Germline lookup yields CDR1 SNHLY and CDR2 FYNNEI.

The chain combines TRBV27 with TRBJ2-1, with a tentative D call TRBD2 (5 bases). Trimming pared 2 bases from V and 4 bases from J, leaving 15 bases between. CDR3 size: 16 residues. Germline V gene lookup returns CDR1 MNHEY and CDR2 SMNVEV (reference sequence). CDR3: CASSLRVAPGYNEQFF. The CDR3 region has the DNA TGTGCCAGCAGTTTAAGGGTTGCCCCGGGGTACAATGAGCAGTTCTTC.

The chain joins TRBV5-1 to TRBJ2-1; 10 positions match TRBD2. This CDR3 has 16 amino acids. Trimming at V came to 1 base and at J to 4 bases, leaving 5 bases not matched to a gene. Germline assignment: CDR1 SGHRS and CDR2 YFSETQ. The CDR3 sequence: CASSLLAGVWYNEQFF. CDR3 bases: TGCGCCAGCAGCTTGCTAGCGGGAGTTTGGTACAATGAGCAGTTCTTC.

This clone was observed a single time. V usage is TRBV27 and J usage is TRBJ2-3; D is unclear. The germline gives CDR1 MNHEY, CDR2 SMNVEV (reference sequence). The CDR3 has 15 residues. The V end was cut by 5 bases, the J end by 2 bases, with 14 bases between. CDR3 loop: CASSPLLQVTDTQYF. CDR3 coding DNA: TGTGCCAGCAGTCCCTTACTCCAAGTCACAGATACGCAGTATTTT.

V gene TRBV5-4 combines with J gene TRBJ2-7, with 9 bases identical to TRBD1. The CDR3 is 14 residues long. V shed 0 bases, J shed 2 bases, and the junction held 0 bases outside the gene matches. CDR1 is SGHNT and CDR2 is YYREEE in the germline V gene (reference sequence). The CDR3 sequence: CASSLGQGAYEQYF. The CDR3 coding sequence is TGTGCCAGCAGCTTGGGACAGGGGGCCTACGAGCAGTACTTC.